Listed below are T cell receptor beta chains from one sample, sequenced in a study of blood T cell repertoires in COVID-19. The repertoire was sequenced with immunoSEQ multiplex PCR; TCRdb's copy has only in-frame clones and lacks some. This sample has around 250,000 clones; about 89% occur once, and the top ten carry 0.85% to 0.95%. The source material was peripheral blood. Receptors originate from a woman aged 40 to 50 who had recovered from COVID-19. Both conserved end residues are part of each CDR3. The order of the fields is V gene, J gene, D gene, clone size, CDR3 DNA, CDR3 protein. The D gene is left open where the match is weak. Size tells how often a clone was seen (once, few, many) or the class of an expanded clone, and some rows leave it out.

>TRBV27|TRBJ2-7|TRBD2|many
TGTGCCAGCAGTTCCAGACTAGCGGGAGGACCGGGCTACGAGCAGTACTTC
CASSSRLAGGPGYEQYF
>TRBV19|TRBJ2-5|TRBD2|.
TGTGCCAGTAGTTCACTAGCGGGTATCCAAGAGACCCAGTACTTC
CASSSLAGIQETQYF
>TRBV4-2|TRBJ2-3|.|once
TGTGCCAGCAGCCAAGATCAAACTAGCCCCCGCACAGATACGCAGTATTTT
CASSQDQTSPRTDTQYF
>TRBV9|TRBJ2-3|TRBD2|.
TGTGCCAGCAGCGTAGGTGCTAGCGGGGGGTACACAGATACGCAGTATTTT
CASSVGASGGYTDTQYF
>TRBV2|TRBJ2-1|TRBD2|once
TGTGCCAGCACTACTAGCGGGGGGTACAATGAGCAGTTCTTC
CASTTSGGYNEQFF
>TRBV7-9|TRBJ2-2|TRBD2|.
TGTGCCAGCAGCTTAGCGAGGACTAGCGGGAGTGAAGCCGGGGAGCTGTTTTTT
CASSLARTSGSEAGELFF
>TRBV27|TRBJ1-1|.|.
TGTGCCAGCAGCATCGGTGGACGGGGTGAAGCTTTCTTT
CASSIGGRGEAFF
>TRBV29-1|TRBJ1-5|.|.
TGCAGCGTTGTCCTGATGGCAGGGTCTTCTAGCAATCAGCCCCAGCATTTT
CSVVLMAGSSSNQPQHF
>TRBV29-1|TRBJ2-5|TRBD1|.
TGCAGCGTAGAAAAGACAGGGGGCCTAGAGACCCAGTACTTC
CSVEKTGGLETQYF
>TRBV2|TRBJ1-5|TRBD1|.
TGTGCCAGCAGCGGGGACAGGGCCAATCAGCCCCAGCATTTT
CASSGDRANQPQHF
>TRBV24-1|TRBJ2-5|.|.
TGTGCCACCAGTGTAGGAGGTCCCCTGGTGACCCAGTACTTC
CATSVGGPLVTQYF
>TRBV30|TRBJ2-5|.|.
TGTGCCTGGAGTCTAGGATTCCAAGAGACCCAGTACTTC
CAWSLGFQETQYF
>TRBV19|TRBJ2-7|.|.
TGTGCCAGTAGTACGGGGACTGCCGCCTACGAGCAGTACTTC
CASSTGTAAYEQYF
>TRBV18|TRBJ2-7|.|.
TGTGCCAGCTCACCAGAACACAGTCTTGTCGAGCAGTACTTC
CASSPEHSLVEQYF
>TRBV5-4|TRBJ1-5|.|.
TGTGCCAGCAGCTTGGGAGGGGGAAGAGGCAATCAGCCCCAGCATTTT
CASSLGGGRGNQPQHF
>TRBV18|TRBJ1-2|TRBD1|once
TGTGCCAGCTCACCACAGGGACAGGGGTATAGTGGCTACACCTTC
CASSPQGQGYSGYTF
>TRBV5-4|TRBJ1-3|.|.
TGTGCCAGCAGCTTGGGGCGGAACTCTGGAAACACCATATATTTT
CASSLGRNSGNTIYF
>TRBV7-9|TRBJ2-7|.|.
TGTGCCAGCAGCGGACTCTCCTACGAGCAGTACTTC
CASSGLSYEQYF
>TRBV4-1|TRBJ1-2|.|few
TGCGCCAGCAGCCAGGCACAGTATACTAACTATGGCTACACCTTC
CASSQAQYTNYGYTF
>TRBV11-3|TRBJ2-2|TRBD2|.
TGTGCCAGCAGAAACGGACTAGCGGGTAACACCGGGGAGCTGTTTTTT
CASRNGLAGNTGELFF
>TRBV13|TRBJ2-7|.|.
TGTGCCAGCAGCTTAGGCCAGGGGGGAAACGAGCAGTACTTC
CASSLGQGGNEQYF
>TRBV5-5|TRBJ2-1|.|.
TGTGCCAGCAGCTTGTCTGGCCCAGGGTTATTTTCACAGTTCTTC
CASSLSGPGLFSQFF
>TRBV12-5|TRBJ2-1|TRBD2|.
TGTGCTAGTGGTTCGCCTAGCGGGAGGGCTTACAATGAGCAGTTCTTC
CASGSPSGRAYNEQFF
>TRBV27|TRBJ2-1|TRBD1|.
TGTGCCAGCAGTTTGGACAGGGTCAGTGAGCAGTTCTTC
CASSLDRVSEQFF
>TRBV24-1|TRBJ2-7|TRBD1|once
TGTGCCACCAGTGACCCTGGACAGGGAGTCTACGAGCAGTACTTC
CATSDPGQGVYEQYF
>TRBV27|TRBJ1-2|.|.
TGTGCCAGCAGTGCGTGGTCGGAAGGGGTTGGTAGCTACACCTTC
CASSAWSEGVGSYTF
>TRBV3-1/TRBV3-2|TRBJ2-2|.|.
TGTGCCAGCAGCCTCCCGGGTCCGGGCACCGGGGAGCTGTTTTTT
CASSLPGPGTGELFF
>TRBV27|TRBJ2-7|TRBD1|.
TGTGCCAGCAGTCTAGCCGGGACAGGGGGCGGTCAGTACTTC
CASSLAGTGGGQYF